Below, 26 T cell receptor beta chains from the same sample are listed, as sequenced in a study of control samples from healthy donors and cancer patients. TCRdb's table, derived via immunoSEQ multiplex PCR, lists solely in-frame clones and lacks some. The profile covers some 67,000 clones, with about 90% appearing a single time and about 20% taken by the ten largest. Sequenced material: PBMCs. The source of these receptors is a man aged 55-75 years with lung cancer.

The chain combines TRBV20-1 with TRBJ2-2; D unclear. The length of the CDR3 is 11 residues. Germline CDR1 is DFQATT and CDR2 is SNEGSKA (reference sequence). V was pared by 5 bases and J by 9 bases, with 10 bases between. The DNA of the CDR3 is TGCAGTGCTGCCGCGGCCCGGGAGCTGTTTTTT. The encoded protein is CSAAAARELFF.

The chain employs TRBV18 and TRBJ1-3; 7 positions match TRBD1. The J segment lost 3 bases and the V segment lost 1 base, leaving 15 bases of the junction unmatched. The CDR3 has 19 amino acids. The germline V gene has CDR1 KGHSH and CDR2 LQKENI. Here the CDR3 reads CASSPLEGALKNDGNTIYF. CDR3 in DNA: TGTGCCAGCTCACCACTTGAGGGGGCCCTTAAGAACGATGGAAACACCATATATTTT.

The chain has TRBV7-7 and TRBJ2-7; TRBD1 is a possible D gene (6 bases). Per the germline V gene, CDR1 is SSHAT and CDR2 is FNYEAQ (reference sequence). This CDR3 contains 15 residues. V was shortened by 2 bases and J by 5 bases, with 16 bases between the two germline ends. The CDR3 DNA reads TGTGCCAGCAGCTTAAATCCAGGGGTAGAGAACGAGCAGTACTTC. Residues: CASSLNPGVENEQYF.

The chain is built from TRBV6-5 and TRBJ2-6, with unresolved D. The length of the CDR3 is 14 residues. Trimming cost V 7 bases and J 0 bases, with 7 bases left between them. From germline, CDR1 is MNHEY and CDR2 SVGAGI. The DNA for the CDR3 is TGTGCCAGCACATACGTCTCTGGGGCCAACGTCCTGACTTTC. Its translation is CASTYVSGANVLTF.

The rearrangement links TRBV7-6 to TRBJ2-2; D not resolved. CDR1 is SGHVS and CDR2 is FNYEAQ in the germline V gene. This CDR3 region has 14 residues. The ends were cut back, 1 base at V and 4 bases at J, with 7 bases in the middle. CDR3: CASSLVWGTGELFF. In DNA, the CDR3 is TGTGCCAGCAGCTTAGTATGGGGCACCGGGGAGCTGTTTTTT.

The rearrangement joins TRBV6-2 or TRBV6-3 to TRBJ1-1, with D possibly TRBD1 on 6 matching bases. This CDR3 is built from 16 residues. Germline lookup yields CDR1 MNHEY and CDR2 SVGEGT. Trimming shortened V by 0 bases and J by 3 bases, and 14 bases separated the two germline ends. CDR3 sequence: CASSYSEGRGYTEAFF. CDR3 nucleotide sequence: TGTGCCAGCAGTTACTCAGAGGGGAGGGGGTACACTGAAGCTTTCTTT.

V is TRBV30 and J is TRBJ2-5; 7 bases line up with TRBD1. Trimming took 6 bases from V and 1 from J; bases not matched to a gene: 8. Germline assignment: CDR1 GTSNPN and CDR2 SVGIG (reference sequence). The CDR3 loop spans 14 amino acids. The CDR3 DNA reads as TGTGCCTGCCGGCCGTCAGGGGGCCAAGAGACCCAGTACTTC. Amino acids: CACRPSGGQETQYF.

The V gene is TRBV11-2, the J gene TRBJ1-1; D is unclear. Trimming stripped 0 bases from V and 6 bases from J, with 8 bases between. The germline CDR1 and CDR2 sequences are SGHAT and FQNNGV. The CDR3 is 13 amino acids. In nucleotides, the CDR3 is TGTGCCAGCAGCTTAGAAAGTCAGGCTGAAGCTTTCTTT. Amino acids: CASSLESQAEAFF.

This clone was seen only once. The V call is TRBV5-1, the J call TRBJ1-2, with D uncertain. The germline V gene encodes CDR1 SGHRS and CDR2 YFSETQ. V was pared by 4 bases and J by 5 bases, with 15 bases between. The CDR3 spans 14 residues. The CDR3 loop reads CASSADSSGYGYTF. The CDR3 DNA reads TGCGCCAGCAGCGCCGACTCATCAGGTTATGGCTACACCTTC.

The V call is TRBV10-3, the J call TRBJ1-2; D uncertain. CDR1 and CDR2 from the germline V gene are ENHRY and SYGVKD. This CDR3 has 13 residues. Trimming shortened V by 4 bases and J by 3 bases, and 9 bases separated the two germline ends. CDR3 in amino acids: CAISGRYDYGYTF. The CDR3 coding sequence is TGTGCCATCAGTGGGAGATATGACTATGGCTACACCTTC.

The chain links TRBV7-2 to TRBJ2-4, with TRBD2 identical over 11 bases. V shed 3 bases and J 2 bases; nucleotides not matched to a gene: 3. Per germline, CDR1 SGHTA and CDR2 FQGNSA. This CDR3 is 16 amino acids long. The CDR3 is CASSFLAGGPKNIQYF. Written as DNA, the CDR3 is TGTGCCAGCAGCTTCCTAGCGGGGGGCCCCAAAAACATTCAGTACTTC.

The chain joins TRBV5-6 to TRBJ1-2; D call uncertain. The CDR3 runs 14 residues. Germline lookup yields CDR1 SGHDT and CDR2 YYEEEE. Trimming stripped 5 bases from V and 3 bases from J, with 14 bases between. CDR3 sequence: CASSFYWGDYGYTF. CDR3 nucleotide sequence: TGTGCCAGCAGTTTTTATTGGGGAGACTATGGCTACACCTTC.

The chain employs TRBV5-1 and TRBJ1-2, with a tentative D call TRBD1 (6 bases). The CDR3 is 14 residues long. Germline V gene data show CDR1 as SGHRS and CDR2 as YFSETQ. V shed 1 base and J shed 4 bases, with 11 bases lying between them. The chain's CDR3 is CASSLQGLAYGYTF. The DNA for the CDR3 is TGCGCCAGCAGCTTGCAGGGGCTGGCCTATGGCTACACCTTC.

This CDR3 reads CASSDRAGGPTAGDTQYF. CDR3 bases: TGCGCCAGCAGTGACAGGGCGGGGGGACCTACAGCTGGAGATACGCAGTATTTT. V and J are TRBV10-1 and TRBJ2-3; 8 nucleotides match TRBD2. Unmatched junction bases numbered 16, after V lost 3 bases and J lost 5 bases. The CDR3 runs to 18 residues. Germline V gene data show CDR1 as WNHNN and CDR2 as SYGVQD (reference sequence).

The chain joins TRBV14 to TRBJ1-2; maybe TRBD1 (5 bases). The CDR3 is 14 residues long. The V end lost 3 bases, the J end lost 4 bases, and 12 bases lay between the germline ends. Germline V gene sequence: CDR1 SGHDN, CDR2 FVKESK. The CDR3 region is CASSHWTLPYGYTF. The CDR3 DNA is TGTGCCAGCAGCCATTGGACATTACCCTATGGCTACACCTTC.

V and J are TRBV11-3 and TRBJ2-2, with 10 bases identical to TRBD2. Germline V CDR1 and CDR2: SGHNT, YENEEA. CDR3 size: 15 residues. The V and J ends lost 4 bases and 1 base, in that order; junction bases with no gene match: 0. The CDR3 DNA reads as TGTGCCAGCAGCTCTAGCGGGGGGAACACCGGGGAGCTGTTTTTT. It encodes CASSSSGGNTGELFF.

The J gene is TRBJ2-1, the V gene TRBV5-1, with 11 bases that match TRBD1. The CDR3 consists of 14 residues. Unmatched junction bases numbered 6, after V lost 5 bases and J lost 8 bases. Germline assignment: CDR1 SGHRS and CDR2 YFSETQ. CDR3 bases: TGCGCCAGCAGTCGGACAGGGGGCTGGGATGAGCAGTTCTTC. As protein: CASSRTGGWDEQFF.

V is TRBV5-1 and J is TRBJ2-1, with TRBD2 identical over 15 bases. Looked up from germline, CDR1 is SGHRS and CDR2 is YFSETQ. The CDR3 loop spans 16 amino acids. The ends lost 2 bases at V and 7 bases at J; junction bases unmatched: 4. The CDR3 sequence: CASSFSGTSGGNEQFF. As DNA, the CDR3 is TGCGCCAGCAGCTTCTCCGGGACTAGCGGGGGGAATGAGCAGTTCTTC.

This clone was seen once. The V and J genes are TRBV7-2 and TRBJ2-4; TRBD2 is a possible D gene (5 bases). Germline assignment: CDR1 SGHTA and CDR2 FQGNSA. V was pared by 5 bases and J by 6 bases, with 14 bases between. The CDR3 is made up of 14 amino acids. The CDR3 coding sequence is TGTGCCAGCAGCGGCTCGGGGTCGGGAAACATTCAGTACTTC. It yields the protein CASSGSGSGNIQYF.

The rearrangement joins TRBV7-3 to TRBJ1-1; no clear D gene. Trimming took off 7 bases at V and 5 bases at J, with 11 bases between the two ends. The CDR3 covers 12 residues. The germline V gene encodes CDR1 SGHTA and CDR2 FQGTGA. CDR3 region: CASNFEGTEAFF. CDR3 nucleotides: TGTGCCAGCAACTTCGAGGGAACTGAAGCTTTCTTT.

The genes are TRBV4-2 and TRBJ1-1; 9 bases agree with TRBD1. Germline loops: CDR1 LGHNA, CDR2 YNFKEQ. The CDR3 runs 15 residues. V lost 4 bases, J lost 6 bases, and 9 bases stayed unmatched. CDR3 DNA sequence: TGTGCCAGCAGCCTCCGGACAGGGGAATTGGCTGAAGCTTTCTTT. This sequence encodes CASSLRTGELAEAFF.

J is TRBJ1-3 and V is TRBV7-2; a weak D match, TRBD1 (5 bases). The CDR3 totals 16 residues. The V gene lost 5 bases and the J gene lost 0 bases, with 14 bases spanning the gap. Germline V gene lookup returns CDR1 SGHTA and CDR2 FQGNSA. CDR3 bases: TGTGCCAGCAGCCTGGACGGGGCAAACTCTGGAAACACCATATATTTT. The encoded protein is CASSLDGANSGNTIYF.

The gene calls are TRBV18 and TRBJ1-5; 10 positions agree with TRBD1. Germline V gene sequence: CDR1 KGHSH, CDR2 LQKENI. Losses at the gene ends were 3 bases for V and 7 bases for J; bases not matched to a gene: 9. This CDR3 region has 16 residues. The CDR3 DNA sequence: TGTGCCAGCTCACCGACTGGGACAGGGGTAATGCAGCCCCAGCATTTT. Translated, it gives CASSPTGTGVMQPQHF. The whole variable domain, remainder taken from reference TRBV18 and TRBJ1-5, is NAGVMQNPRHLVRRRGQEARLRCSPMKGHSHVYWYRQLPEEGLKFMVYLQKENIIDESGMPKERFSAEFPKEGPSILRIQQVVRGDSAAYFCASSPTGTGVMQPQHFGDGTRLSIL.

The V call is TRBV10-3, the J call TRBJ2-7; 10 bases are a match to TRBD1. Germline V gene sequence: CDR1 ENHRY, CDR2 SYGVKD. The CDR3 length is 15 residues. Trimming cost V 4 bases and J 1 base; bases outside gene matches: 4. The CDR3 is CAISATGGRSYEQYF. CDR3 coding DNA: TGTGCCATCAGTGCGACAGGGGGCAGATCCTACGAGCAGTACTTC.

By sample share, this clone is medium-sized. The genes are TRBV4-2 and TRBJ2-1; 9 positions match TRBD2. This CDR3 has 16 residues. Trimming at V came to 0 bases and at J to 5 bases, leaving 5 bases not matched to a gene. Germline-derived CDR1 and CDR2 are LGHNA and YNFKEQ. The CDR3 loop reads CASSQDKAGGNNEQFF. CDR3 coding DNA: TGTGCCAGCAGCCAAGATAAAGCGGGGGGCAACAATGAGCAGTTCTTC.

The chain carries TRBV19 and TRBJ2-5; 8 bases are a match to TRBD1. This CDR3 has 13 amino acids. In germline, CDR1 is LNHDA, CDR2 SQIVND (reference sequence). The junction had 3 bases not matched to a gene; V was cut back by 4 bases and J by 5 bases. The CDR3 DNA sequence: TGTGCCAGTAGTAAGGACAGGGCGGAGACCCAGTACTTC. It codes for CASSKDRAETQYF.